This is a list of T cell receptor beta chains from one sample in a study of identical twins. MiXCR was run by TCRdb on the 5' RACE reads, yielding one entry per CDR3 protein. Here the sample spans roughly 720,000 distinct CDR3 sequences, about 18% being singletons. This sample was shared with a second study, whose subject was T cells expressing NK-cell markers.

The sample taken for sequencing was PBMCs. These receptors were taken from a woman aged 18-35 years in good health. CDR3s include the opening cysteine and the closing phenylalanine or tryptophan. A D gene is named only where the DNA matches it firmly. Rows may omit the clone size; those that give it use once, few, many or a size class.

V gene: TRBV6-6
J gene: TRBJ2-3
D gene: .
clone size: many
CDR3 protein: CASSYTSTDTQYF
CDR3 DNA: TGTGCCAGCAGTTATACTAGCACAGATACGCAGTATTTT

V gene: TRBV10-3
J gene: TRBJ2-1
D gene: TRBD2
clone size: many
CDR3 protein: CAINGRATLAGDYNEQFF
CDR3 DNA: TGTGCCATCAACGGTCGCGCGACCCTAGCGGGAGACTACAATGAGCAGTTCTTC

V gene: TRBV4-2
J gene: TRBJ1-2
D gene: .
clone size: .
CDR3 protein: CAIGPGQGSLVFYGYTF
CDR3 DNA: TGTGCCATCGGCCCCGGGCAGGGTTCACTCGTCTTCTATGGCTACACCTTC

V gene: TRBV7-9
J gene: TRBJ1-1
D gene: .
clone size: few
CDR3 protein: CASSYVRGGTEAFF
CDR3 DNA: TGTGCCAGCAGCTACGTCCGGGGGGGCACTGAAGCTTTCTTT

V gene: TRBV11-2
J gene: TRBJ1-1
D gene: .
clone size: .
CDR3 protein: CASSVKGSNTEAFF
CDR3 DNA: TGTGCCAGCAGCGTCAAGGGGTCCAACACTGAAGCTTTCTTT

V gene: TRBV7-9
J gene: TRBJ2-5
D gene: .
clone size: .
CDR3 protein: CASSLGLPKETQYF
CDR3 DNA: TGTGCCAGCAGCCTGGGGCTACCGAAAGAGACCCAGTACTTC

V gene: TRBV5-5
J gene: TRBJ2-7
D gene: .
clone size: few
CDR3 protein: CASSLQVSWDGNYEQYF
CDR3 DNA: TGTGCCAGCAGCTTGCAGGTATCATGGGACGGGAACTACGAGCAGTACTTC

V gene: TRBV4-3
J gene: TRBJ2-1
D gene: TRBD2
clone size: many
CDR3 protein: CASSQAISGRYYNEQFF
CDR3 DNA: TGCGCCAGCAGCCAAGCTATTAGCGGGAGGTACTACAATGAGCAGTTCTTC

V gene: TRBV7-9
J gene: TRBJ1-1
D gene: .
clone size: few
CDR3 protein: CASSLDSGEAFF
CDR3 DNA: TGTGCCAGCAGCTTAGACTCAGGTGAAGCTTTCTTT

V gene: TRBV12-3/TRBV12-4
J gene: TRBJ1-5
D gene: .
clone size: many
CDR3 protein: CASSLGHQPQHF
CDR3 DNA: TGTGCCAGCAGTTTGGGGCATCAGCCCCAGCATTTT

V gene: TRBV10-1
J gene: TRBJ1-2
D gene: TRBD1
clone size: .
CDR3 protein: CASSEFKGAGGYTF
CDR3 DNA: TGCGCCAGCAGTGAGTTTAAGGGGGCCGGCGGCTACACCTTC

V gene: TRBV10-2
J gene: TRBJ2-5
D gene: TRBD2
clone size: few
CDR3 protein: CASRALAGEETQYF
CDR3 DNA: TGCGCCAGCAGGGCACTAGCGGGAGAAGAGACCCAGTACTTC

V gene: TRBV18
J gene: TRBJ2-7
D gene: TRBD1
clone size: many
CDR3 protein: CASSRQQGSAYEQYF
CDR3 DNA: TGTGCCAGCTCACGCCAACAGGGGTCGGCCTACGAGCAGTACTTC

V gene: TRBV15
J gene: TRBJ2-1
D gene: .
clone size: few
CDR3 protein: CATSRDLRDSPEQFF
CDR3 DNA: TGTGCCACCAGCAGAGATCTCCGGGACTCGCCTGAGCAGTTCTTC

V gene: TRBV6-2/TRBV6-3
J gene: TRBJ2-7
D gene: .
clone size: few
CDR3 protein: CASTHAEEEQYF
CDR3 DNA: TGTGCCAGCACCCACGCGGAAGAAGAGCAGTACTTC

V gene: TRBV5-6
J gene: TRBJ1-2
D gene: .
clone size: .
CDR3 protein: CASRSDYGYTF
CDR3 DNA: TGTGCCAGCCGATCAGACTATGGCTACACCTTC

V gene: TRBV20-1
J gene: TRBJ2-1
D gene: TRBD2
clone size: .
CDR3 protein: CSARDVAGGPNEQFF
CDR3 DNA: TGCAGTGCTAGAGATGTGGCGGGGGGGCCGAATGAGCAGTTCTTC

V gene: TRBV6-1
J gene: TRBJ2-7
D gene: .
clone size: many
CDR3 protein: CASRLGPNLSYEQYF
CDR3 DNA: TGTGCCAGCAGGCTAGGTCCGAACCTCTCCTACGAGCAGTACTTC

V gene: TRBV5-1
J gene: TRBJ2-5
D gene: .
clone size: .
CDR3 protein: CASSLQFVAGNLGETQYF
CDR3 DNA: TGCGCCAGCAGCTTGCAATTCGTGGCAGGGAACCTAGGAGAGACCCAGTACTTC

V gene: TRBV20-1
J gene: TRBJ2-3
D gene: .
clone size: .
CDR3 protein: CSAYRADTQYF
CDR3 DNA: TGCAGTGCTTACAGGGCTGATACGCAGTATTTT

V gene: TRBV27
J gene: TRBJ2-7
D gene: .
clone size: .
CDR3 protein: CASSLSLPSYEQYF
CDR3 DNA: TGTGCCAGCAGTTTATCTCTCCCCTCCTACGAGCAGTACTTC

V gene: TRBV13
J gene: TRBJ2-1
D gene: .
clone size: few
CDR3 protein: CASSLGAGSLISYNEQFF
CDR3 DNA: TGTGCCAGCAGCTTAGGCGCGGGATCCCTGATCTCCTACAATGAGCAGTTCTTC

V gene: TRBV4-3
J gene: TRBJ1-2
D gene: .
clone size: .
CDR3 protein: CASSQEENRLDGYTF
CDR3 DNA: TGCGCCAGCAGCCAAGAGGAGAACCGGCTCGATGGCTACACCTTC

V gene: TRBV7-9
J gene: TRBJ2-2
D gene: .
clone size: .
CDR3 protein: CASSLGTANAGELFF
CDR3 DNA: TGTGCCAGCAGCTTAGGGACAGCGAATGCCGGGGAGCTGTTTTTT

V gene: TRBV29-1
J gene: TRBJ2-3
D gene: .
clone size: .
CDR3 protein: CSVAAVSDTQYF
CDR3 DNA: TGCAGCGTTGCAGCGGTTTCAGATACGCAGTATTTT

V gene: TRBV2
J gene: TRBJ1-5
D gene: .
clone size: .
CDR3 protein: CASRGLEVGQPQHF
CDR3 DNA: TGTGCCAGCAGGGGGTTAGAGGTTGGTCAGCCCCAGCATTTT

V gene: TRBV12-3/TRBV12-4
J gene: TRBJ1-1
D gene: .
clone size: .
CDR3 protein: CASSLYEQDEAFF
CDR3 DNA: TGTGCCAGCAGTTTATACGAACAGGACGAGGCTTTCTTT

V gene: TRBV12-3/TRBV12-4
J gene: TRBJ2-5
D gene: TRBD2
clone size: few
CDR3 protein: CASSFGPGGETQYF
CDR3 DNA: TGTGCCAGCAGTTTTGGCCCGGGAGGGGAGACCCAGTACTTC

V gene: TRBV20-1
J gene: TRBJ2-2
D gene: .
clone size: .
CDR3 protein: CSVPSPINTGELFF
CDR3 DNA: TGCAGTGTCCCTAGCCCCATCAACACCGGGGAGCTGTTTTTT

V gene: TRBV12-3/TRBV12-4
J gene: TRBJ2-1
D gene: .
clone size: .
CDR3 protein: CASSFILGAYNEQFF
CDR3 DNA: TGTGCCAGCAGTTTTATCCTAGGGGCCTACAATGAGCAGTTCTTC

V gene: TRBV3-1
J gene: TRBJ2-2
D gene: .
clone size: .
CDR3 protein: CASSLPPGHSTGELFF
CDR3 DNA: TGTGCCAGCAGCCTCCCCCCGGGACACAGCACCGGGGAGCTGTTTTTT

V gene: TRBV12-3/TRBV12-4
J gene: TRBJ2-7
D gene: TRBD1
clone size: .
CDR3 protein: CASNPLTGGAEQYF
CDR3 DNA: TGTGCCAGCAATCCTTTGACAGGGGGAGCCGAGCAGTACTTC

V gene: TRBV7-2
J gene: TRBJ2-6
D gene: .
clone size: few
CDR3 protein: CASSLGFLAGANVLTF
CDR3 DNA: TGTGCCAGCAGCTTGGGCTTTCTAGCTGGGGCCAACGTCCTGACTTTC

V gene: TRBV12-3/TRBV12-4
J gene: TRBJ2-3
D gene: .
clone size: many
CDR3 protein: CASGSGPDTQYF
CDR3 DNA: TGTGCCAGCGGTTCAGGCCCAGATACGCAGTATTTT

V gene: TRBV29-1
J gene: TRBJ1-1
D gene: .
clone size: few
CDR3 protein: CSVEEIPNTEAFF
CDR3 DNA: TGCAGCGTTGAGGAGATCCCGAACACTGAAGCTTTCTTT

V gene: TRBV7-2
J gene: TRBJ1-2
D gene: .
clone size: .
CDR3 protein: CASSETQPSNYGYTF
CDR3 DNA: TGTGCCAGCAGCGAGACACAACCATCTAACTATGGCTACACCTTC

V gene: TRBV10-3
J gene: TRBJ1-5
D gene: .
clone size: .
CDR3 protein: CAISRDTNQPQHF
CDR3 DNA: TGTGCCATCAGTCGTGACACAAATCAGCCCCAGCATTTT

V gene: TRBV7-2
J gene: TRBJ1-1
D gene: .
clone size: .
CDR3 protein: CASSFTVSGSEAFF
CDR3 DNA: TGTGCCAGCAGCTTTACTGTCTCGGGTTCTGAAGCTTTCTTT

V gene: TRBV20-1
J gene: TRBJ2-3
D gene: .
clone size: few
CDR3 protein: CSASLASVPDTQYF
CDR3 DNA: TGCAGTGCTAGTTTGGCTAGCGTGCCAGATACGCAGTATTTT

V gene: TRBV4-1
J gene: TRBJ1-2
D gene: TRBD1
clone size: .
CDR3 protein: CASSEADRASYGYTF
CDR3 DNA: TGCGCCAGCAGCGAAGCGGACAGGGCCTCATATGGCTACACCTTC

V gene: TRBV5-1
J gene: TRBJ1-2
D gene: .
clone size: .
CDR3 protein: CASSDDSTAGGYTF
CDR3 DNA: TGCGCCAGCAGCGACGACAGCACGGCGGGCGGCTACACCTTC

V gene: TRBV20-1
J gene: TRBJ2-1
D gene: .
clone size: .
CDR3 protein: CSASVLSGPYNEQFF
CDR3 DNA: TGCAGTGCTAGTGTGCTTAGCGGCCCTTACAATGAGCAGTTCTTC

V gene: TRBV20-1
J gene: TRBJ2-5
D gene: TRBD2
clone size: .
CDR3 protein: CSAVRFAGGPETQYF
CDR3 DNA: TGCAGTGCTGTAAGGTTTGCGGGGGGGCCCGAGACCCAGTACTTC

V gene: TRBV20-1
J gene: TRBJ1-5
D gene: .
clone size: few
CDR3 protein: CSAREAVYQPQHF
CDR3 DNA: TGCAGTGCTAGAGAGGCAGTCTATCAGCCCCAGCATTTT

V gene: TRBV2
J gene: TRBJ2-2
D gene: .
clone size: .
CDR3 protein: CASRLDRLLNTGELFF
CDR3 DNA: TGTGCCAGCAGACTTGACAGGCTCTTGAACACCGGGGAGCTGTTTTTT

V gene: TRBV3-1
J gene: TRBJ2-5
D gene: TRBD1
clone size: many
CDR3 protein: CASSQVRGSYGTQYF
CDR3 DNA: TGTGCCAGCAGCCAAGTCAGGGGGTCGTACGGGACCCAGTACTTC

V gene: TRBV29-1
J gene: TRBJ2-3
D gene: .
clone size: .
CDR3 protein: CSVEDRFRESTDTQYF
CDR3 DNA: TGCAGCGTTGAAGACCGCTTCAGGGAGAGCACAGATACGCAGTATTTT

V gene: TRBV12-3/TRBV12-4
J gene: TRBJ2-1
D gene: .
clone size: many
CDR3 protein: CATERRSYNEQFF
CDR3 DNA: TGTGCCACGGAGCGACGATCCTACAATGAGCAGTTCTTC

V gene: TRBV4-1
J gene: TRBJ2-5
D gene: .
clone size: .
CDR3 protein: CASSQDYRRRETQYF
CDR3 DNA: TGCGCCAGCAGCCAAGATTACAGGCGGCGAGAGACCCAGTACTTC

V gene: TRBV7-2
J gene: TRBJ2-1
D gene: TRBD2
clone size: few
CDR3 protein: CASSTGTSGDYNEQFF
CDR3 DNA: TGTGCCAGCAGCACCGGGACTAGCGGGGACTACAATGAGCAGTTCTTC

V gene: TRBV6-1
J gene: TRBJ1-1
D gene: .
clone size: .
CDR3 protein: CASKLAVGAIGEAFF
CDR3 DNA: TGTGCCAGCAAATTGGCCGTGGGGGCGATAGGAGAGGCTTTCTTT

V gene: TRBV2
J gene: TRBJ2-3
D gene: TRBD2
clone size: few
CDR3 protein: CAMRGGKDTQYF
CDR3 DNA: TGTGCCATGCGGGGGGGCAAAGATACGCAGTATTTT

V gene: TRBV20-1
J gene: TRBJ2-7
D gene: .
clone size: many
CDR3 protein: CSARGQLSNYEQYF
CDR3 DNA: TGCAGTGCTAGAGGCCAGCTCTCGAACTACGAGCAGTACTTC

V gene: TRBV9
J gene: TRBJ2-1
D gene: TRBD2
clone size: few
CDR3 protein: CASSTLAGEQFF
CDR3 DNA: TGTGCCAGCAGCACCCTAGCGGGTGAGCAGTTCTTC

V gene: TRBV29-1
J gene: TRBJ1-2
D gene: .
clone size: few
CDR3 protein: CSAPRGAGRPNYGYTF
CDR3 DNA: TGCAGCGCCCCCAGGGGCGCTGGACGACCTAACTATGGCTACACCTTC